The source of this T cell receptor (beta chain) is a study of blood T cell repertoires in COVID-19. Study information: T cells, B-cell-depleted T cells, or PBMCs provided the cDNA or gDNA that served as material.

This CDR3 region has 13 residues. In germline, CDR1 is SGHAT, CDR2 FQNNGV. Trimming removed 4 bases from V and 1 base from J, with 8 bases in between. TCRdb's copy holds only in-frame clones and misses some; the assay was immunoSEQ multiplex PCR. This table holds approximately 170,000 clones, about 86% found once. V is TRBV11-2 and J is TRBJ2-7; D gene uncertain. This receptor was obtained from a man aged 65 to 85 with active or convalescent COVID-19. The sequenced sample consisted of peripheral blood. The CDR3 bases are TGTGCCAGCAGCTCCCCGCGATCCTACGAGCAGTACTTC. This encodes CASSSPRSYEQYF.